Sequencing of this T cell receptor beta chain was carried out in a study of blood T cell repertoires in COVID-19. Germline V CDR1 and CDR2: MNHEY, SVGEGT. Trimming shortened V by 3 bases and J by 4 bases, and 10 bases separated the two germline ends. This CDR3 comprises 13 residues. Data came from immunoSEQ multiplex PCR; TCRdb stores just in-frame clones and leaves some out. Of 95,000 to 120,000 clones listed, more than 80% are singletons. The sequence came from a woman between 40 and 50 years old with acute or convalescent COVID-19. J is TRBJ2-7 and V is TRBV6-2 or TRBV6-3; the D is unclear. Sequences were obtained from peripheral blood. DNA for the CDR3: TGTGCCAGCAGTTATGCGAACGTATACGAGCAGTACTTC. Protein product: CASSYANVYEQYF.